The 32 T cell receptor beta chains below come from one sample, sequenced in a study of blood T cell repertoires in COVID-19. TCRdb's table, derived via immunoSEQ multiplex PCR, lists solely in-frame clones and lacks some. The sample carries some 290,000 clones, just over 90% recorded once. Sequences were obtained from PBMCs or T cells enriched from blood (not recorded which). Source of these receptors: a woman aged 35 to 49 with acute COVID-19.

This rearrangement joins TRBV10-1 to TRBJ1-6; TRBD1 is a possible D gene (5 bases). CDR1 is WNHNN, CDR2 SYGVQD, per germline (reference sequence). This CDR3 comprises 17 residues. Trimming stripped 0 bases from V and 7 bases from J, with 16 bases between. CDR3: CASSESGEGPWNSPLHF. Written as DNA, the CDR3 is TGCGCCAGCAGTGAGTCGGGGGAGGGTCCGTGGAATTCACCCCTCCACTTT.

The chain carries TRBV5-4 and TRBJ1-2, with D maybe TRBD1 (6 bases). There are 13 residues in the CDR3. Germline V CDR1 and CDR2: SGHNT, YYREEE (reference sequence). The V end lost 4 bases, the J end lost 2 bases, and 9 bases lay between the germline ends. The CDR3 here is CASSPDRNYGYTF. CDR3 sequence (DNA): TGTGCCAGCAGCCCCGACAGGAACTATGGCTACACCTTC.

This clone was seen only a few times. V gene TRBV7-3 combines with J gene TRBJ1-1; tentative D call: TRBD1 (6 bases). The CDR3 sequence is 13 residues long. Germline V lookup: CDR1 SGHTA, CDR2 FQGTGA. V was pared by 6 bases and J by 5 bases, with 13 bases between. CDR3 sequence reads: CASRQERGTEAFF. DNA for the CDR3: TGTGCCAGCAGGCAGGAAAGGGGGACTGAAGCTTTCTTT.

V usage is TRBV27 and J usage is TRBJ2-1; D is undetermined. CDR3 length: 14 amino acids. Trimming left V 6 bases short and J 0 bases short, with 9 bases between. CDR1 MNHEY and CDR2 SMNVEV come from the germline V gene (reference sequence). The CDR3 DNA reads as TGTGCCAGCAGGCTAAGTAGCTCCTACAATGAGCAGTTCTTC. This sequence encodes CASRLSSSYNEQFF.

V and J are TRBV7-2 and TRBJ1-5; D is unresolved. The germline V gene has CDR1 SGHTA and CDR2 FQGNSA. The CDR3 has 16 residues. Between the trimmed V and J ends, which lost 5 bases and 2 bases, there was a span of 16 bases. The CDR3 loop reads CASSAEPRSGNQPQHF. The CDR3, as DNA: TGTGCCAGCAGCGCGGAGCCTCGGTCGGGCAATCAGCCCCAGCATTTT.

This rearrangement joins TRBV19 to TRBJ1-6; no firm D call. V gave up 3 bases and J gave up 2 bases, with 8 bases separating them. The CDR3 runs to 15 residues. From germline, CDR1 is LNHDA and CDR2 SQIVND (reference sequence). For the CDR3, the DNA is TGTGCCAGTAGTATCGAATACACCTATAATTCACCCCTCCACTTT. The encoded protein is CASSIEYTYNSPLHF.

This rearrangement joins TRBV4-1 to TRBJ1-2; 9 bases line up with TRBD1. This CDR3 is 16 amino acids long. V gave up 4 bases and J gave up 1 base; unmatched junction bases: 7. The germline V gene has CDR1 MGHRA and CDR2 YSYEKL. CDR3: CASSPDRGGGNYGYTF. In nucleotides, the CDR3 is TGCGCCAGCAGCCCGGACAGGGGCGGAGGTAACTATGGCTACACCTTC.

The chain is built from TRBV3-1 (or the pseudogene TRBV3-2) and TRBJ2-7; weak D call: TRBD1 (5 bases). The V end was cut by 0 bases, the J end by 0 bases, with 6 bases between. The germline gives CDR1 LGHDT, CDR2 YNNKEL (reference sequence). This CDR3 region has 14 residues. This CDR3 reads CASSQDRVSYEQYF. The CDR3 DNA reads TGTGCCAGCAGCCAAGACAGGGTCTCCTACGAGCAGTACTTC.

This chain links TRBV7-8 with TRBJ2-2; the match to TRBD1 covers 7 bases. The germline V gene has CDR1 SGHVS and CDR2 FQNEAQ. CDR3 length: 15 residues. Unmatched junction bases numbered 2, after V lost 4 bases and J lost 0 bases. CDR3 bases: TGTGCCAGCAGCTCCGGGACAGCGAACACCGGGGAGCTGTTTTTT. It encodes CASSSGTANTGELFF.

The V and J genes are TRBV18 and TRBJ2-2; D is possibly TRBD2 (6 bases). The V and J ends lost 0 bases and 0 bases respectively, with 8 bases between them. Germline CDR1 KGHSH, CDR2 LQKENI. The CDR3 runs to 16 residues. CDR3 nucleotide sequence: TGTGCCAGCTCACCACCGGGACTCTCGAACACCGGGGAGCTGTTTTTT. Protein sequence: CASSPPGLSNTGELFF.

Note on this clone: Other DNA sequences in the sample encode the same CDR3. The rearrangement links TRBV5-1 to TRBJ1-5; D not resolved. The length of the CDR3 is 15 residues. Germline V CDR1 and CDR2: SGHRS, YFSETQ. V lost 0 bases and J lost 0, with 7 bases in between. The CDR3 spells CASSLDGDSNQPQHF. The CDR3 DNA follows: TGCGCCAGCAGCTTGGACGGGGATAGCAATCAGCCCCAGCATTTT.

The chain has TRBV29-1 and TRBJ2-1; 10 nucleotides align to TRBD2. Germline V gene lookup returns CDR1 SQVTM and CDR2 ANQGSEA. This CDR3 has 16 amino acids. J was trimmed by 6 bases and V by 3 bases; bases with no gene match: 11. The chain's CDR3 is CSVDERSSGSRNEQFF. The CDR3 nucleotides read TGCAGCGTTGACGAACGCTCTAGCGGGAGTCGCAATGAGCAGTTCTTC.

The rearrangement links TRBV19 to TRBJ1-5; the D gene is possibly TRBD1 (5 bases). V lost 4 bases to trimming and J lost 0 bases, with 10 bases between them. CDR1 LNHDA and CDR2 SQIVND come from the germline V gene (reference sequence). The CDR3 spans 15 residues. The CDR3 reads CASSRGSHSNQPQHF. The CDR3 coding sequence is TGTGCCAGTAGTAGGGGCAGCCATAGCAATCAGCCCCAGCATTTT.

The chain has TRBV5-1 and TRBJ1-1; D might be TRBD1 (5 bases). Germline V gene lookup returns CDR1 SGHRS and CDR2 YFSETQ. The CDR3 consists of 14 residues. V lost 0 bases to trimming and J lost 5 bases, with 11 bases between them. DNA of the CDR3: TGCGCCAGCAGCTTGGCCGGGGGATGGACTGAAGCTTTCTTT. Protein product: CASSLAGGWTEAFF.

J is TRBJ1-2 and V is TRBV30, with 9 bases identical to TRBD1. Germline V gives CDR1 GTSNPN, CDR2 SVGIG (reference sequence). J was trimmed by 8 bases and V by 2 bases; bases with no gene match: 6. CDR3 length: 13 amino acids. Written as DNA, the CDR3 is TGTGCCTGGAGTCCGGGACAGGGAGGGGGCTACACCTTC. The encoded protein is CAWSPGQGGGYTF. The variable domain in full, with the rest retrieved from reference TRBV30 and TRBJ1-2, is SQTIHQWPATLVQPVGSPLSLECTVEGTSNPNLYWYRQAAGRGLQLLFYSVGIGQISSEVPQNLSASRPQDRQFILSSKKLLLSDSGFYLCAWSPGQGGGYTFGSGTRLTVV.

As for this clone: The sample holds other DNA sequences that translate to the same CDR3. The chain recombines TRBV19 with TRBJ1-4; 11 nucleotides line up with TRBD1. CDR1 is LNHDA and CDR2 is SQIVND in the germline V gene (reference sequence). This CDR3 contains 15 residues. The V segment lost 1 base and the J segment 7 bases; nucleotides outside the gene matches: 2. CDR3 DNA: TGTGCCAGTAGTATAGTTGGGACAGGGGGTGAAAAACTGTTTTTT. Protein sequence: CASSIVGTGGEKLFF.

This clone has a single count. The chain is built from TRBV18 and TRBJ2-5; no clear D. Trimming removed 1 base at V and 3 bases at J, with 15 bases between. The CDR3 extends over 16 amino acids. The germline CDR1 and CDR2 sequences are KGHSH and LQKENI. The CDR3 loop reads CASSPRIGSGEETQYF. The CDR3 coding sequence is TGTGCCAGCTCACCACGGATAGGTTCGGGTGAAGAGACCCAGTACTTC.

The genes are TRBV7-6 and TRBJ2-3; TRBD2 matches 11 bases. Germline lookup yields CDR1 SGHVS and CDR2 FNYEAQ. The ends lost 5 bases at V and 1 base at J; junction bases unmatched: 5. The CDR3 runs 16 residues. The chain's CDR3 is CASSRKTSGGTDTQYF. The DNA of the CDR3 is TGTGCCAGCAGCCGTAAGACTAGCGGGGGCACAGATACGCAGTATTTT.

This clone was counted only a few times. This sequence joins TRBV11-3 and TRBJ2-3; D not certain. CDR1 and CDR2 from the germline V gene are SGHNT and YENEEA. The CDR3 loop spans 13 amino acids. V lost 2 bases, J lost 5 bases, and 8 bases lay in between. As DNA, the CDR3 is TGTGCCAGCAGCTTAATCATGTTAGATACGCAGTATTTT. Translating it yields CASSLIMLDTQYF. Complete variable domain (other parts from reference TRBV11-3 and TRBJ2-3): EAGVVQSPRYKIIEKKQPVAFWCNPISGHNTLYWYLQNLGQGPELLIRYENEEAVDDSQLPKDRFSAERLKGVDSTLKIQPAELGDSAVYLCASSLIMLDTQYFGPGTRLTVL.

The chain carries TRBV4-2 and TRBJ1-6; 9 nucleotides match TRBD1. Germline values: CDR1 LGHNA, CDR2 YNFKEQ. There are 15 residues in the CDR3. V shed 4 bases, J shed 10 bases, and the junction held 8 bases outside the gene matches. CDR3 nucleotide sequence: TGTGCCAGCAGCCCACAGGGGGCAATTGGATCACCCCTCCACTTT. Its protein is CASSPQGAIGSPLHF.

The CDR3 nucleotides are TGTGCCACCAGCACACAGGTCAGCAGTGAAGCTTTCTTT. It specifies CATSTQVSSEAFF. The gene calls are TRBV15 and TRBJ1-1; TRBD1 might be the D (5 bases). V was clipped by 4 bases and J by 7 bases, with 13 bases between them. CDR3 size: 13 residues. Germline lookup yields CDR1 LNHNV and CDR2 YYDKDF (reference sequence).

The V and J genes are TRBV3-1 (or the pseudogene TRBV3-2) and TRBJ1-2; the match to TRBD1 covers 8 bases. The CDR3 is 13 amino acids. Looked up from germline, CDR1 is LGHDT and CDR2 is YNNKEL (reference sequence). Trimming at V came to 2 bases and at J to 6 bases, leaving 2 bases not matched to a gene. This CDR3 is CASSQRQGNGYTF. Written as DNA, the CDR3 is TGTGCCAGCAGCCAACGACAGGGGAATGGCTACACCTTC.

CDR3 in amino acids: CAWSFGTGNQPQHF. The CDR3 coding sequence is TGTGCCTGGAGTTTCGGAACCGGGAATCAGCCCCAGCATTTT. The chain employs TRBV30 and TRBJ1-5; no reliable D call. The CDR3 loop spans 14 amino acids. Trimming pared 2 bases from V and 4 bases from J, leaving 12 bases between. From germline, CDR1 is GTSNPN and CDR2 SVGIG (reference sequence).

This chain joins TRBV18 and TRBJ2-7; the match to TRBD1 covers 9 bases. Germline trimming cut 2 bases from V and 3 bases from J; bases unmatched to any gene: 5. The germline V gene has CDR1 KGHSH and CDR2 LQKENI. This CDR3 comprises 15 residues. The CDR3 DNA follows: TGTGCCAGCTCACCAACGACAGGGGGGGGCTACGAGCAGTACTTC. It is translated as CASSPTTGGGYEQYF.

J is TRBJ1-4 and V is TRBV19; perhaps TRBD1 as D (5 bases). Germline CDR1 is LNHDA and CDR2 is SQIVND (reference sequence). CDR3 size: 13 residues. V was pared by 7 bases and J by 8 bases, with 14 bases between. The CDR3 DNA sequence: TGTGCCAGTACAAACCTAGGGGTGGAAAAACTGTTTTTT. This sequence encodes CASTNLGVEKLFF.

This sequence joins TRBV18 and TRBJ1-6; TRBD1 might be the D (6 bases). The CDR3 sequence is 16 residues long. Germline CDR1 KGHSH, CDR2 LQKENI. Between the trimmed V and J ends, which lost 3 bases and 6 bases, there was a span of 15 bases. This chain's CDR3 is CASSPVDRTPNSPLHF. In nucleotides, the CDR3 is TGTGCCAGCTCACCCGTCGACAGGACGCCTAATTCACCCCTCCACTTT.

The chain has TRBV9 and TRBJ1-1; possibly TRBD1 for D (5 bases). Germline CDR1 and CDR2: SGDLS and YYNGEE. This CDR3 contains 16 residues. V lost 0 bases and J lost 0, with 12 bases in between. The CDR3 DNA reads as TGTGCCAGCAGCGTAGGGGACTTATACATGAACACTGAAGCTTTCTTT. Translation: CASSVGDLYMNTEAFF.

The J gene is TRBJ2-3, the V gene TRBV3-1 (or the pseudogene TRBV3-2), with D perhaps TRBD2 (6 bases). V was trimmed by 4 bases and J by 0 bases, leaving 14 bases between them. CDR1 is LGHDT, CDR2 YNNKEL, per germline (reference sequence). CDR3 size: 16 residues. The CDR3 DNA is TGTGCCAGCAGCCCTTGGGGAGGAGCTAGCACAGATACGCAGTATTTT. Its translation is CASSPWGGASTDTQYF.

The chain recombines TRBV19 with TRBJ2-7; TRBD2 agrees at 9 bases. Trimming cost V 6 bases and J 4 bases; bases outside gene matches: 10. Germline V gene data show CDR1 as LNHDA and CDR2 as SQIVND (reference sequence). The CDR3 consists of 15 residues. CDR3 nucleotide sequence: TGTGCCAGTAGACCAAGCGGGGGGAGTTTTTACGAGCAGTACTTC. Its protein is CASRPSGGSFYEQYF. The whole variable domain, remainder taken from reference TRBV19 and TRBJ2-7, is DGGITQSPKYLFRKEGQNVTLSCEQNLNHDAMYWYRQDPGQGLRLIYYSQIVNDFQKGDIAEGYSVSREKKESFPLTVTSAQKNPTAFYLCASRPSGGSFYEQYFGPGTRLTVT.

The J gene is TRBJ2-2, the V gene TRBV7-9; D gene unclear. CDR1 and CDR2 from the germline V gene are SEHNR and FQNEAQ (reference sequence). V was cut by 1 base and J by 0 bases, with 9 bases left in between. This CDR3 spans 16 amino acids. Here the CDR3 DNA reads TGTGCCAGCAGCTTAGATCCGGAGCCGAACACCGGGGAGCTGTTTTTT. This sequence encodes CASSLDPEPNTGELFF.

The chain carries TRBV5-1 and TRBJ2-3, with 9 bases lining up with TRBD2. V shed 1 base and J 3 bases; nucleotides not matched to a gene: 9. Germline-derived CDR1 and CDR2 are SGHRS and YFSETQ. This CDR3 comprises 17 residues. The CDR3 DNA sequence: TGCGCCAGCAGCTTGTCCGACGCGGGGGGGACAACAGATACGCAGTATTTT. Its protein is CASSLSDAGGTTDTQYF.

The chain's CDR3 is CASSQAGSGTEGFF. DNA of the CDR3: TGTGCCAGCAGCCAAGCGGGGTCCGGGACAGAGGGTTTCTTT. The chain carries TRBV4-2 and TRBJ1-1, with 7 nucleotides matching TRBD1. This CDR3 has 14 residues. Germline V gives CDR1 LGHNA, CDR2 YNFKEQ. The trim removed 1 base at V and 13 bases at J, leaving 12 bases unmatched.